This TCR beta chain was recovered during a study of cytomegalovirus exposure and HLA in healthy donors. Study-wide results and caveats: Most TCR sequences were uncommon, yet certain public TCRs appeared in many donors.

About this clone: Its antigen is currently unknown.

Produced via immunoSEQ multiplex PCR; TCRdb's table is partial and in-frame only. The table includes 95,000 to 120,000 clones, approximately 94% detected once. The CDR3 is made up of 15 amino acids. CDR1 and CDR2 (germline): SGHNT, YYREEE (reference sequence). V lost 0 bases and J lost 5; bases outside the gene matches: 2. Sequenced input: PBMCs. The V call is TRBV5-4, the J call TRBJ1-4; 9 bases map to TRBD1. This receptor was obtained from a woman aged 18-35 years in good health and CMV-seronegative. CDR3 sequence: CASSLGGQGNEKLFF. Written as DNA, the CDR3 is TGTGCCAGCAGCTTGGGTGGACAGGGGAATGAAAAACTGTTTTTT.